One and the same sample provided the 15 T cell receptor beta chains below, sequenced in a study of shared clonotypes between healthy human individuals. Produced via immunoSEQ multiplex PCR; TCRdb's table is partial and in-frame only. The sample lists approximately 1.5 million clones, 98% occurring once. The sequenced sample was naive CD4+ T cells sorted from blood. Specified subset: CD45RA+ positively selected. The receptors stem from a man aged 25-45 years in good health.

The V gene is TRBV6-6, the J gene TRBJ1-2; D is unclear. The CDR3 has 14 amino acids. Germline values: CDR1 MNHNY, CDR2 SVGAGI (reference sequence). V gave up 5 bases and J gave up 8 bases, with 18 bases separating them. The CDR3 DNA follows: TGTGCCAGCAGTCCCTCGGGCGACCTTGGAGGCTACACCTTC. Its protein is CASSPSGDLGGYTF.

For this clone: At the DNA level, this CDR3 is encoded by other sequences in the same sample as well. This chain uses TRBV11-2 with TRBJ2-7, with a tentative D call TRBD1 (5 bases). Between the trimmed V and J ends, which lost 0 bases and 4 bases, there was a span of 10 bases. CDR3 length: 14 amino acids. CDR1 and CDR2 (germline): SGHAT, FQNNGV. The CDR3 sequence is CASSLDRVSYEQYF. Written as DNA, the CDR3 is TGTGCCAGCAGCTTAGACAGGGTTAGTTACGAGCAGTACTTC.

This clone was seen only once. The genes are TRBV2 and TRBJ2-5; D not resolved. Germline CDR1 and CDR2: SNHLY and FYNNEI. The CDR3 length is 14 residues. V was clipped by 8 bases and J by 0 bases, with 13 bases between them. The DNA for the CDR3 is TGTGCCAGCTGCGCGGTCTCGTACCAAGAGACCCAGTACTTC. It specifies CASCAVSYQETQYF.

This clone was seen once. The rearrangement uses TRBV5-1 and TRBJ2-7; the D is unclear. Trimming cost V 0 bases and J 0 bases, with 13 bases left between them. Looked up from germline, CDR1 is SGHRS and CDR2 is YFSETQ. The CDR3 loop spans 16 amino acids. The CDR3 coding sequence is TGCGCCAGCAGCTTGGCCTTAGGAGCAATCTCCTACGAGCAGTACTTC. Translating gives CASSLALGAISYEQYF.

With respect to this clone: Other DNA sequences from this sample encode an identical CDR3 as well. This chain connects TRBV11-3 to TRBJ2-3; no clear D. The CDR3 has 13 amino acids. V was shortened by 5 bases and J by 4 bases, with 10 bases between the two germline ends. The V gene's germline CDR1 is SGHNT and CDR2 YENEEA. The CDR3 region is CASSLSGADTQYF. CDR3 in DNA: TGTGCCAGCAGCCTATCGGGTGCAGATACGCAGTATTTT.

This chain connects TRBV5-4 to TRBJ2-2; unclear D gene. This CDR3 region has 16 residues. V was shortened by 3 bases and J by 0 bases, with 12 bases between the two germline ends. Germline V gene data show CDR1 as SGHNT and CDR2 as YYREEE (reference sequence). The CDR3 sequence is CASSSKDPTNTGELFF. The CDR3 DNA reads as TGTGCCAGCAGCTCCAAGGATCCTACGAACACCGGGGAGCTGTTTTTT.

This clone was picked up one time. The rearrangement joins TRBV4-3 to TRBJ1-1, with D unresolved. The germline V gene has CDR1 LGHNA and CDR2 YSLEER. V lost 1 base and J lost 1, with 10 bases in between. The CDR3 spans 15 residues. The CDR3 DNA follows: TGCGCCAGCAGCCAAGGCCTCCGGAGGAACACTGAAGCTTTCTTT. It translates to CASSQGLRRNTEAFF.

The V and J genes are TRBV11-2 and TRBJ2-7; TRBD1 might be the D (6 bases). The CDR3 extends over 13 amino acids. CDR1 and CDR2 (germline): SGHAT, FQNNGV. Trimming took off 11 bases at V and 3 bases at J, with 17 bases between the two ends. CDR3 amino acids: CAGRLTRGYEQYF. The CDR3 DNA follows: TGTGCCGGAAGACTAACCAGGGGCTACGAGCAGTACTTC.

Of note for this clone: One junction end does not reproduce the germline sequence, and a read error may be involved. The chain recombines TRBV7-7 with TRBJ2-5, with no clear D. The CDR3 is 16 amino acids. CDR1 and CDR2 from the germline V gene are SSHAT and FNYEAQ (reference sequence). This CDR3 reads CASSLGPILRQETQYF. CDR3 in DNA: TGTGCTAGCAGCTTAGGACCGATTCTAAGACAAGAGACCCAGTACTTC.

As concerns this clone: The same CDR3 is also encoded by other DNA sequences in this sample. The V gene is TRBV18, the J gene TRBJ2-5; no reliable D call. Germline CDR1 reads KGHSH; CDR2 reads LQKENI. The V gene lost 0 bases and the J gene lost 4 bases, with 6 bases spanning the gap. The CDR3 loop spans 13 amino acids. CDR3 coding DNA: TGTGCCAGCTCACCACCGAGTGCAGAGACCCAGTACTTC. Encoded protein: CASSPPSAETQYF.

The chain links TRBV5-1 to TRBJ2-7; TRBD2 agrees at 15 bases. The CDR3 has 16 amino acids. Germline CDR1 is SGHRS and CDR2 is YFSETQ. After removal of 4 bases from V and 12 bases from J, the junction contained 14 bases not matched to a gene. CDR3: CASSKSSGLAGGMRYF. CDR3 bases: TGCGCCAGCAGCAAATCTTCAGGACTAGCGGGAGGGATGCGGTACTTC.

V is TRBV28 and J is TRBJ2-3, with D perhaps being TRBD1 or TRBD2 (7 bases each). The germline V gene has CDR1 MDHEN and CDR2 SYDVKM. The CDR3 spans 16 residues. V was trimmed by 8 bases and J by 2 bases, leaving 20 bases between them. The CDR3 sequence is CASSRGDRRYTDTQYF. CDR3 nucleotides: TGTGCCAGCTCACGGGGGGACAGAAGGTACACAGATACGCAGTATTTT. Supplemented by reference TRBV28 and TRBJ2-3, the full variable domain reads DVKVTQSSRYLVKRTGEKVFLECVQDMDHENMFWYRQDPGLGLRLIYFSYDVKMKEKGDIPEGYSVSREKKERFSLILESASTNQTSMYLCASSRGDRRYTDTQYFGPGTRLTVL.

The chain employs TRBV2 and TRBJ2-2, with D unresolved. From germline, CDR1 is SNHLY and CDR2 FYNNEI. Trimming stripped 5 bases from V and 6 bases from J, with 7 bases between. This CDR3 region has 12 residues. DNA of the CDR3: TGTGCCAGCAGTCTTCTCTCCGGGGAGCTGTTTTTT. It yields the protein CASSLLSGELFF.

Concerning this clone: The same CDR3 arises from other DNA sequences in this sample as well. The chain is built from TRBV7-9 and TRBJ1-5; 7 bases match TRBD1. The CDR3 has 13 residues. From germline, CDR1 is SEHNR and CDR2 FQNEAQ (reference sequence). V gave up 5 bases and J gave up 5 bases; unmatched junction bases: 3. CDR3 DNA sequence: TGTGCCAGCAGCCCCCAGGGGGATCAGCCCCAGCATTTT. It translates to CASSPQGDQPQHF.

V usage is TRBV7-2 and J usage is TRBJ2-7; the D gene is possibly TRBD1 (5 bases). This CDR3 comprises 14 residues. The germline V gene has CDR1 SGHTA and CDR2 FQGNSA. With 2 bases removed from V and 2 bases from J, the gap between germline ends came to 10 bases. The CDR3 here is CASSLIREAYEQYF. CDR3 DNA sequence: TGTGCCAGCAGCTTAATCAGGGAAGCCTACGAGCAGTACTTC.